Listed below are T cell receptor beta chains from one sample, sequenced in a study of blood T cell repertoires in COVID-19. Clones were read by immunoSEQ multiplex PCR, and TCRdb kept only the in-frame ones, dropping some. The sample holds more than 85,000 clones; about 88% are singletons and the top ten take about 3%. Sequenced: peripheral blood. The receptor set was obtained from a woman of 80 years or more with acute or convalescent COVID-19. The CDR3 runs from the conserved cysteine through the conserved F or W. A D gene is named only where the DNA matches it firmly. The size entry is marked missing in some rows and otherwise reads once, few, many or a size class.

CDR3 protein: CAISEYSGYNEQYF
CDR3 DNA: TGTGCCATCAGTGAATATTCAGGGTACAACGAGCAGTACTTC
V gene: TRBV10-3
D gene: -
J gene: TRBJ2-7
clone size: -

CDR3 protein: CASSLEMSYYEQYF
CDR3 DNA: TGTGCCAGCAGCTTAGAAATGTCCTACTACGAGCAGTACTTC
V gene: TRBV7-2
D gene: -
J gene: TRBJ2-7
clone size: -

CDR3 protein: CASSYDERGNYEQYF
CDR3 DNA: TGTGCCAGCAGTTACGACGAGCGGGGGAACTACGAGCAGTACTTC
V gene: TRBV6-2/TRBV6-3
D gene: TRBD2
J gene: TRBJ2-7
clone size: -

CDR3 protein: CASSLLGQGLLDTGELFF
CDR3 DNA: TGTGCCAGCAGCCTGCTGGGACAGGGTCTCTTGGACACCGGGGAGCTGTTTTTT
V gene: TRBV7-8
D gene: TRBD1
J gene: TRBJ2-2
clone size: -

CDR3 protein: CASSFGGLAGGTTDTQYF
CDR3 DNA: TGCGCCAGCAGCTTTGGTGGACTAGCGGGAGGAACCACAGATACGCAGTATTTT
V gene: TRBV5-1
D gene: TRBD2
J gene: TRBJ2-3
clone size: -

CDR3 protein: CASSKGLAKRDTEAFF
CDR3 DNA: TGTGCCAGCAGTAAAGGACTGGCTAAAAGGGACACTGAAGCTTTCTTT
V gene: TRBV6-6
D gene: -
J gene: TRBJ1-1
clone size: -

CDR3 protein: CASSLVEGWNEQFF
CDR3 DNA: TGCGCCAGCAGCTTGGTGGAGGGTTGGAATGAGCAGTTCTTC
V gene: TRBV5-1
D gene: -
J gene: TRBJ2-1
clone size: -

CDR3 protein: CASSWSQGTTEAFF
CDR3 DNA: TGTGCCAGCAGTTGGTCGCAGGGGACCACTGAAGCTTTCTTT
V gene: TRBV6-2/TRBV6-3
D gene: -
J gene: TRBJ1-1
clone size: -

CDR3 protein: CSVVGGGSYGYTF
CDR3 DNA: TGCAGCGTTGTTGGGGGCGGCAGCTATGGCTACACCTTC
V gene: TRBV29-1
D gene: -
J gene: TRBJ1-2
clone size: -

CDR3 protein: CASSPTDSSNQPQHF
CDR3 DNA: TGTGCCAGCAGCCCAACGGACAGCTCCAATCAGCCCCAGCATTTT
V gene: TRBV4-2
D gene: -
J gene: TRBJ1-5
clone size: -

CDR3 protein: CASRTSGSYNEQFF
CDR3 DNA: TGTGCCAGCAGGACTAGCGGATCCTACAATGAGCAGTTCTTC
V gene: TRBV2
D gene: TRBD2
J gene: TRBJ2-1
clone size: -

CDR3 protein: CASSLGFSYNEQFF
CDR3 DNA: TGTGCCAGCAGCTTAGGTTTCAGCTACAATGAGCAGTTCTTC
V gene: TRBV7-2
D gene: -
J gene: TRBJ2-1
clone size: -

CDR3 protein: CASSRTDGAQYF
CDR3 DNA: TGTGCCAGCAGTCGTACCGACGGGGCGCAGTATTTT
V gene: TRBV12-3/TRBV12-4
D gene: -
J gene: TRBJ2-3
clone size: -

CDR3 protein: CASSRGTSGVPYEQYF
CDR3 DNA: TGTGCCAGCAGCCGAGGGACTAGCGGAGTCCCCTACGAGCAGTACTTC
V gene: TRBV3-1/TRBV3-2
D gene: TRBD2
J gene: TRBJ2-7
clone size: -

CDR3 protein: CASSTTSGTETQYF
CDR3 DNA: TGTGCCAGCAGCACGACTAGCGGGACGGAGACCCAGTACTTC
V gene: TRBV7-2
D gene: TRBD2
J gene: TRBJ2-5
clone size: -

CDR3 protein: CASSPREEYGYTF
CDR3 DNA: TGTGCCAGCAGTCCCCGGGAAGAATATGGCTACACCTTC
V gene: TRBV6-5
D gene: -
J gene: TRBJ1-2
clone size: -

CDR3 protein: CAWSVTTGKQETQYF
CDR3 DNA: TGTGCCTGGAGTGTAACGACAGGCAAACAAGAGACCCAGTACTTC
V gene: TRBV30
D gene: -
J gene: TRBJ2-5
clone size: -

CDR3 protein: CASSRGPGPTAGDTQYF
CDR3 DNA: TGCGCCAGCAGCCGAGGACCCGGACCCACGGCGGGAGATACGCAGTATTTT
V gene: TRBV4-3
D gene: -
J gene: TRBJ2-3
clone size: -

CDR3 protein: CSVLTGFYGYTF
CDR3 DNA: TGCAGCGTTTTAACAGGTTTCTATGGCTACACCTTC
V gene: TRBV29-1
D gene: -
J gene: TRBJ1-2
clone size: -

CDR3 protein: CAWSVRGQGNSPLHF
CDR3 DNA: TGTGCCTGGAGTGTAAGGGGACAGGGAAATTCACCCCTCCACTTT
V gene: TRBV30
D gene: TRBD1
J gene: TRBJ1-6
clone size: -

CDR3 protein: CASRPTGQPQHF
CDR3 DNA: TGTGCCAGCAGACCTACAGGCCAGCCCCAGCATTTT
V gene: TRBV28
D gene: -
J gene: TRBJ1-5
clone size: -

CDR3 protein: CAWSRGPTEAFF
CDR3 DNA: TGTGCCTGGAGCAGGGGACCCACTGAAGCTTTCTTT
V gene: TRBV30
D gene: -
J gene: TRBJ1-1
clone size: once